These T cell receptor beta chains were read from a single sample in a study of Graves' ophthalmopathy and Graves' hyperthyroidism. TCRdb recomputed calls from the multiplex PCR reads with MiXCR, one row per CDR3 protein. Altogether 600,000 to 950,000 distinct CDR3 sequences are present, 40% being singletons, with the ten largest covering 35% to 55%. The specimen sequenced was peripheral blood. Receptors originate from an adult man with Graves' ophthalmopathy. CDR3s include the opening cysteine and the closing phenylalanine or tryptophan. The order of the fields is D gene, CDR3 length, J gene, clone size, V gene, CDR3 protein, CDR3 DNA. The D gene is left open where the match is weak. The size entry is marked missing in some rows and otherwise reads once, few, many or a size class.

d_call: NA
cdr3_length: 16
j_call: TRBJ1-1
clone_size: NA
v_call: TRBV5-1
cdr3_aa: CASSPGGRARNTEAFF
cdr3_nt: TGCGCCAGCAGCCCGGGGGGCAGGGCGAGGAACACTGAAGCTTTCTTT

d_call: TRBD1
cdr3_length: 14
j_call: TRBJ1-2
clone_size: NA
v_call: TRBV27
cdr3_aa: CASSRKQGAHGYTF
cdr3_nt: TGTGCCAGCTCGCGTAAACAGGGGGCGCATGGCTACACCTTC

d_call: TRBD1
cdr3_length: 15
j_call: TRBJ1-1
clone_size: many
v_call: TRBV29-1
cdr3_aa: CSALSTGGAYTEAFF
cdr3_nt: TGCAGCGCTCTCTCGACAGGGGGTGCGTACACTGAAGCTTTCTTT

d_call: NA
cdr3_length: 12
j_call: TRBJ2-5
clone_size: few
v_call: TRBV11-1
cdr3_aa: CASSSFERSQYF
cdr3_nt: TGTGCCAGCAGCTCCTTTGAAAGGAGCCAGTACTTC

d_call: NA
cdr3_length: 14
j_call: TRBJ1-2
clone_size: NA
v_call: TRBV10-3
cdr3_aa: CASSERQVYGGYTF
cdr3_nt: TGTGCCAGCAGTGAACGGCAGGTCTATGGGGGCTACACCTTC

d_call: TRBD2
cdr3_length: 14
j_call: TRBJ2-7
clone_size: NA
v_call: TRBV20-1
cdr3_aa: CSAPGTRSSYEQYF
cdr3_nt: TGCAGTGCTCCTGGGACTAGGAGCTCCTACGAGCAGTACTTC

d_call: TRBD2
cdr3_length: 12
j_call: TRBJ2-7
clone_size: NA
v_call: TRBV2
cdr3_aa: CASSAGGDEQYF
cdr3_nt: TGTGCCAGCAGTGCCGGGGGGGACGAGCAGTACTTC

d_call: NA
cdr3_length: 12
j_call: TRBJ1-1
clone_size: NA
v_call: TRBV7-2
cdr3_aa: CASSVVGGVAFF
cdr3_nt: TGTGCCAGCAGCGTAGTCGGAGGGGTGGCTTTCTTT

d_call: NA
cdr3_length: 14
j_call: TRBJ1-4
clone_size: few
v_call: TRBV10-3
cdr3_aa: CASRRQSTNEKLFF
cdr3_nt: TGTGCCAGCAGGAGACAGTCAACTAATGAAAAACTGTTTTTT

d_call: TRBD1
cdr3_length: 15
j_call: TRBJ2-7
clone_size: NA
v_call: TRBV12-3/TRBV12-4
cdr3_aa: CASSKPGTGTYEQYF
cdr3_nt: TGTGCCAGCAGTAAACCCGGGACAGGGACCTACGAGCAGTACTTC

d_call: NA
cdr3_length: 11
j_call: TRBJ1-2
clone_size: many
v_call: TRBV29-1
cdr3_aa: CSAEPGIGYTF
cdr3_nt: TGCAGCGCCGAGCCAGGGATCGGCTACACCTTC

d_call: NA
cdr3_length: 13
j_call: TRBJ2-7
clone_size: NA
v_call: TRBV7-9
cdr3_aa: CASTGGYSYEQYF
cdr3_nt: TGTGCCAGCACCGGGGGATACTCCTACGAGCAGTACTTC

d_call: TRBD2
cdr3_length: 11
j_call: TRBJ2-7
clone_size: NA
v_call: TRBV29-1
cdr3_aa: CSVEGGDTQYF
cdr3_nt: TGCAGCGTTGAGGGGGGGGATACGCAGTACTTC

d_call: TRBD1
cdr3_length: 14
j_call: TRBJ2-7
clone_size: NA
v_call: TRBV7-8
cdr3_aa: CASSLDGTGAEQYF
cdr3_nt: TGTGCCAGCAGCTTAGACGGGACAGGGGCCGAGCAGTACTTC

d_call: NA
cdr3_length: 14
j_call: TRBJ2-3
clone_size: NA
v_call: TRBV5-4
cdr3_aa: CASSLAASRDTQYF
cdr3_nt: TGTGCCAGCAGTCTGGCGGCTAGTAGGGATACGCAGTATTTT

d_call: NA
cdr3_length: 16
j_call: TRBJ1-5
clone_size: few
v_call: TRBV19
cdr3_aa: CASSIRVRGERQPQHF
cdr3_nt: TGTGCCAGTAGTATTCGGGTACGGGGAGAACGGCAGCCCCAGCATTTT

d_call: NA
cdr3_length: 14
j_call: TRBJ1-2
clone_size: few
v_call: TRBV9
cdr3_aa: CASSSGTEVLGYTF
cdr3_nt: TGTGCCAGCAGCTCGGGGACGGAGGTATTGGGCTACACCTTC

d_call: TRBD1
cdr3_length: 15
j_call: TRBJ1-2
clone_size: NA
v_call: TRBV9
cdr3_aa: CASGVEQGEIQGYTF
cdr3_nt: TGTGCCAGCGGCGTAGAGCAGGGGGAGATACAAGGCTACACCTTC

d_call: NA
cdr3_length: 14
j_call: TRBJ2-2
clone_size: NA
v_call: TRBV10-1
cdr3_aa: CASSGQPGAGELFF
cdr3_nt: TGCGCCAGCAGTGGACAGCCAGGGGCCGGGGAGCTGTTTTTT

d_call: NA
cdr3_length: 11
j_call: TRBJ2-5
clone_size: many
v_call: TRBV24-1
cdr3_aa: CATRQGETQYF
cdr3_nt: TGTGCCACCAGGCAGGGGGAGACCCAGTACTTC

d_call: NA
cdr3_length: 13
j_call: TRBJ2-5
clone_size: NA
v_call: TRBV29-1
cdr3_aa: CSVGVRGRETQYF
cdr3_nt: TGCAGCGTTGGGGTCCGGGGAAGAGAGACCCAGTACTTC

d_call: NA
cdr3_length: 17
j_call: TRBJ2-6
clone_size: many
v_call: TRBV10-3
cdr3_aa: CAISETAGSHGANVLTF
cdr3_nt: TGTGCCATCAGTGAAACCGCAGGCAGTCACGGGGCCAACGTCCTGACTTTC

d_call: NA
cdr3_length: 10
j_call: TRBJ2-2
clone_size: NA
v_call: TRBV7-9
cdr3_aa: CASSLGGLFF
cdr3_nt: TGTGCCAGCAGCTTGGGGGGGCTGTTTTTT

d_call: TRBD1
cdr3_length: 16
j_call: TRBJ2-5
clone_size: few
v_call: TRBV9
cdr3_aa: CASSAGTALTQETQYF
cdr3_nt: TGTGCCAGCAGCGCGGGGACAGCGCTTACTCAAGAGACCCAGTACTTC

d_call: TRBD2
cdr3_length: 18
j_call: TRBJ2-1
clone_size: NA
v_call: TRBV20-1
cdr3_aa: CSARDGLAGGSSYNEQFF
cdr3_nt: TGCAGTGCTAGAGACGGACTAGCGGGGGGTTCCTCCTACAATGAGCAGTTCTTC

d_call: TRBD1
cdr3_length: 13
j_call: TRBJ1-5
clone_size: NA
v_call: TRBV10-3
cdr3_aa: CAWTGNSNQPQHF
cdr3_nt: TGTGCCTGGACAGGGAATAGCAATCAGCCCCAACATTTT

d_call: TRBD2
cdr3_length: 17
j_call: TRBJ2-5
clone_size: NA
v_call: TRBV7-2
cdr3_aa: CASSQGGLAGGKETQYF
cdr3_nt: TGTGCCAGCAGTCAGGGAGGGCTAGCGGGAGGGAAAGAGACCCAGTACTTC